Listed below are T cell receptor beta chains from one sample, sequenced in a study of CD8 T cells in Susac syndrome. From the immunoSEQ multiplex PCR reads, TCRdb called clonotypes with MiXCR, one entry per CDR3 protein. The sample carries about 190,000 distinct CDR3 sequences, approximately 96% recorded once. Specimen: CD4+ T cells from PBMCs. The receptors were gathered from a human donor with Susac syndrome. CDR3s include the opening cysteine and the closing phenylalanine or tryptophan. D genes are given only for firm matches. Some rows have no size entry. The others give once, few or many, or a class for an expanded clone.

cdr3_nt cdr3_aa clone_size v_call d_call j_call
TGTGCCAGCAGTTTCAGAGGGGCAGGGAGTAATTCACCCCTCCACTTT CASSFRGAGSNSPLHF - TRBV12-3/TRBV12-4 - TRBJ1-6
TGTGCCAGCAGTCGGGACGTCAGCTCTGGAAACACCATATATTTT CASSRDVSSGNTIYF - TRBV7-9 - TRBJ1-3
TGCAGTGCTAGGGACCCCTACAATGAGCAGTTCTTC CSARDPYNEQFF - TRBV20-1 - TRBJ2-1
TGTGCCAGCAGCTTATTGGTCAGCCGCTATGGCTACACCTTC CASSLLVSRYGYTF - TRBV7-8 - TRBJ1-2
TGCGCCAGCAGCCAAGCCGGGACTGCCCTAGGTGAAAAACTGTTTTTT CASSQAGTALGEKLFF - TRBV5-1 - TRBJ1-4
TGTGCCAGCAGCGTAGGACAGGGGGGTGGAAACACCATATATTTT CASSVGQGGGNTIYF - TRBV9 TRBD1 TRBJ1-3
TGCAGTGCTCTAGGGGCGTTGGGGAACACTGAAGCTTTCTTT CSALGALGNTEAFF - TRBV20-1 - TRBJ1-1
TGCGCCAGCTTTGGGACGGGTTTACGGAGGGAGCTGTTTTTT CASFGTGLRRELFF - TRBV5-1 - TRBJ2-2
TGCAGTGCCCGACGACTAGCGGGGTTGGGGGAGCAGTTCTTC CSARRLAGLGEQFF once TRBV20-1 TRBD2 TRBJ2-1
TGCAGCGTTGCGGGGAACACAGATACGCAGTATTTT CSVAGNTDTQYF - TRBV29-1 - TRBJ2-3
TGCGCCAGCAGCTCACAGGGTGAGTCTGGGGCCAACGTCCTGACTTTC CASSSQGESGANVLTF - TRBV5-1 - TRBJ2-6
TGTGCCAGCTCCGCACCCGGGGGCCTCTACGAGCAGTACTTC CASSAPGGLYEQYF - TRBV18 - TRBJ2-7
TGTGCCAGCAGCACCAGCGGAGTTTTCACTTCACCCCTCCACTTT CASSTSGVFTSPLHF - TRBV3-1 - TRBJ1-6
TGTGCCAGCAGCTTAGCGGCGGGGCAGTACTTC CASSLAAGQYF once TRBV11-2 - TRBJ2-7
TGTGCCAGCAGCCCACGACAGGGAAAGATAGATACGCAGTATTTT CASSPRQGKIDTQYF - TRBV3-1 TRBD1 TRBJ2-3
TGTGCCGGGACAGACTCTGGAAACACCATATATTTT CAGTDSGNTIYF - TRBV30 TRBD1 TRBJ1-3
TGCAGTGCTAGAGCAGCCAGCGGGGACAACGAGCAGTACTTC CSARAASGDNEQYF - TRBV20-1 - TRBJ2-7
TGCAGTGCTACCCAGAACACTGAAGCTTTCTTT CSATQNTEAFF - TRBV20-1 - TRBJ1-1
TGTGCCAGCAGCCGCCTGTCGGGGGAGAATGGCTACACCTTC CASSRLSGENGYTF - TRBV12-3/TRBV12-4 - TRBJ1-2
TGTGCCAGCAGTTACGAGACTACAGATACGCAGTATTTT CASSYETTDTQYF few TRBV6-5 - TRBJ2-3
TGTGCCAGCAGCTTAGTCTACTCACCCCTCCACTTT CASSLVYSPLHF - TRBV7-2 - TRBJ1-6
TGTGCCAGCAGTCCTACTAGCGGGCTAGGAGATACGCAGTATTTT CASSPTSGLGDTQYF - TRBV7-2 TRBD2 TRBJ2-3
TGTGCCAGCAGCTTCGGGTACACAGATACGCAGTATTTT CASSFGYTDTQYF - TRBV7-9 - TRBJ2-3
TGCAGCGCCCCGGGGCAGGGGGCAGCCGGGGAGCTGTTTTTT CSAPGQGAAGELFF once TRBV29-1 TRBD1 TRBJ2-2
TGTGCCAGCAGCCACCCGGACAGGGAAGCTTTCTTT CASSHPDREAFF - TRBV7-2 TRBD1 TRBJ1-1
TGTGCCAGCTCACCAGCGACAGGGGAAGAGACCCAGTACTTC CASSPATGEETQYF - TRBV18 TRBD1 TRBJ2-5
TGTGCCAGCAGCCCAGCGGGGGAGCCCTACGAGCAGTACTTC CASSPAGEPYEQYF - TRBV7-6 TRBD2 TRBJ2-7
TGTGCCAGCTCGGGGGACAGGACCTCCTACGAGCAGTACTTC CASSGDRTSYEQYF - TRBV4-2 TRBD1 TRBJ2-7
TGTGCCAGCAGTGAGAGCAGCCGCGAGCAGTACTTC CASSESSREQYF - TRBV2 - TRBJ2-7
TGTGCCAGCACGGTCGGGGGCCCTGGGGCCAACGTCCTGACTTTC CASTVGGPGANVLTF once TRBV2 - TRBJ2-6
TGTGCCAGCAGCCAAGAGGCAGGCTACACAGATACGCAGTATTTT CASSQEAGYTDTQYF - TRBV3-1 - TRBJ2-3
TGTGCCAGCAGCTTAGCGGTCGCGGGGGGAACCGGGGAGCTGTTTTTT CASSLAVAGGTGELFF once TRBV7-8 TRBD2 TRBJ2-2
TGTGCCAGCAGTTTAGGTCCGATCCTAAATCAGCCCCAGCATTTT CASSLGPILNQPQHF - TRBV12-3/TRBV12-4 - TRBJ1-5
TGTGCCAGCAGTTTGAATAGCCTCTCCTACAATGAGCAGTTCTTC CASSLNSLSYNEQFF - TRBV28 - TRBJ2-1
TGTGCCAGCAGTCCGAGACCGAACCCTGGGAGCTCCTACAATGAGCAGTTCTTC CASSPRPNPGSSYNEQFF - TRBV6-2/TRBV6-3 - TRBJ2-1
TGTGCCTGGAGGGTTCATGGGACCGTCTCGGGTGGCTACACCTTC CAWRVHGTVSGGYTF - TRBV30 - TRBJ1-2
TGCAGCGTTGAAACCAGGGGCTCTAACACCGGGGAGCTGTTTTTT CSVETRGSNTGELFF - TRBV29-1 - TRBJ2-2
TGTGCCAGCAGTTCCAAGGACGGCTATGGCTACACCTTC CASSSKDGYGYTF once TRBV6-6 - TRBJ1-2
TGCAGTGCTGGGACAGGGTTGAATTCACCCCTCCACTTT CSAGTGLNSPLHF few TRBV20-1 TRBD1 TRBJ1-6